A single sample gave rise to the 29 T cell receptor beta chains below, sequenced in a study of lymphopenia after photon versus proton radiotherapy. Data came from immunoSEQ multiplex PCR; TCRdb stores just in-frame clones and leaves some out. The sample lists roughly 61,000 clones, 87% occurring once. Here the sequenced sample was peripheral blood, taken from a patient treated with proton-based radiotherapy. Every receptor here comes from a man older than 75 with esophageal cancer.

The chain joins TRBV18 to TRBJ2-1; tentatively, D is TRBD2 (5 bases). Trimming shortened V by 2 bases and J by 7 bases, and 18 bases separated the two germline ends. The CDR3 contains 16 residues. The germline CDR1 and CDR2 sequences are KGHSH and LQKENI. This CDR3 reads CASSPTRTGWQNEQFF. In DNA form, the CDR3 reads TGTGCCAGCTCACCAACGAGGACGGGATGGCAAAATGAGCAGTTCTTC.

The chain has TRBV7-9 and TRBJ2-5; 9 bases map to TRBD2. This CDR3 comprises 13 residues. Germline V gene lookup returns CDR1 SEHNR and CDR2 FQNEAQ (reference sequence). Trimming cost V 4 bases and J 7 bases; bases outside gene matches: 4. Here the CDR3 DNA reads TGTGCCAGCAGCTCCCCGCGGGAGGGGACCCAGTACTTC. Translated: CASSSPREGTQYF.

CDR3: CASSLGVTRAKNIQYF. CDR3 DNA: TGCGCCAGCAGCTTGGGGGTCACTCGAGCCAAAAACATTCAGTACTTC. This chain connects TRBV5-1 to TRBJ2-4; D remains unclear. V was clipped by 0 bases and J by 0 bases, with 10 bases between them. Germline CDR1 reads SGHRS; CDR2 reads YFSETQ. The CDR3 is 16 amino acids.

V is TRBV11-1 and J is TRBJ1-1; weak D call: TRBD1 (6 bases). This CDR3 is built from 13 residues. Trimming pared 5 bases from V and 4 bases from J, leaving 11 bases between. Germline lookup yields CDR1 SGHAT and CDR2 FQDESV (reference sequence). CDR3 DNA: TGTGCCAGCAGCGTCACAGGGATCACTGAAGCTTTCTTT. Protein sequence: CASSVTGITEAFF.

CDR3 nucleotide sequence: TGTGCCAGCAGCACGGGACAGACAAGCTATGGCTACACCTTC. It translates to CASSTGQTSYGYTF. J is TRBJ1-2 and V is TRBV7-2; 7 bases are shared with TRBD1. In germline, CDR1 is SGHTA, CDR2 FQGNSA. V trimming: 5 bases; J trimming: 4 bases; junction bases outside the gene matches: 7. This CDR3 comprises 14 residues.

The V call is TRBV19, the J call TRBJ1-5; 7 nucleotides agree with TRBD1. Germline V CDR1 and CDR2: LNHDA, SQIVND (reference sequence). V was clipped by 1 base and J by 2 bases; unmatched bases: 14. The CDR3 runs to 19 residues. This CDR3 is CASSIGPLRGGGGNQPQHF. DNA of the CDR3: TGTGCCAGTAGTATAGGCCCCCTCCGTGGAGGGGGCGGCAATCAGCCCCAGCATTTT.

The rearrangement uses TRBV7-9 and TRBJ2-7; 8 bases are shared with TRBD2. Germline lookup yields CDR1 SEHNR and CDR2 FQNEAQ (reference sequence). V lost 5 bases to trimming and J lost 4 bases; unmatched junction nucleotides: 4. This CDR3 spans 13 amino acids. CDR3 region: CASSPTSAYEQYF. DNA for the CDR3: TGTGCCAGCAGCCCGACTAGCGCGTACGAGCAGTACTTC.

This chain uses TRBV15 with TRBJ2-3; D might be TRBD1 (5 bases). The germline CDR1 and CDR2 sequences are LNHNV and YYDKDF (reference sequence). Trimming removed 0 bases from V and 14 bases from J, with 15 bases in between. The CDR3 loop spans 13 amino acids. CDR3 amino acids: CATSRDGTATGYF. CDR3 nucleotides: TGTGCCACCAGCAGAGATGGCACGGCAACAGGGTATTTT.

The chain combines TRBV7-9 with TRBJ1-4; no firm D call. Trimming stripped 3 bases from V and 7 bases from J, with 12 bases between. The CDR3 extends over 14 amino acids. CDR1 and CDR2 (germline): SEHNR, FQNEAQ (reference sequence). This CDR3 reads CASSFGQYSEKLFF. CDR3 in DNA: TGTGCCAGCAGCTTTGGGCAATATAGTGAAAAACTGTTTTTT. Together with reference TRBV7-9 and TRBJ1-4, the CDR3 gives the full variable domain: DTGVSQNPRHKITKRGQNVTFRCDPISEHNRLYWYRQTLGQGPEFLTYFQNEAQLEKSRLLSDRFSAERPKGSFSTLEIQRTEQGDSAMYLCASSFGQYSEKLFFGSGTQLSVL.

The chain recombines TRBV27 with TRBJ1-3, with D uncertain. The CDR3 length is 13 residues. Trimming shortened V by 5 bases and J by 4 bases, and 9 bases separated the two germline ends. Germline-derived CDR1 and CDR2 are MNHEY and SMNVEV (reference sequence). This CDR3 is CASSPHGGNTIYF. The CDR3 nucleotides read TGTGCCAGCAGTCCCCACGGGGGAAACACCATATATTTT.

The V gene is TRBV11-2, the J gene TRBJ2-7; the match to TRBD1 covers 10 bases. Looked up from germline, CDR1 is SGHAT and CDR2 is FQNNGV. This CDR3 region has 15 residues. With V trimmed by 6 bases and J by 6 bases, 11 bases remained unmatched. Here the CDR3 reads CASRSVRDRGLEQYF. The DNA for the CDR3 is TGTGCCAGCAGGTCCGTGAGAGACAGGGGGCTCGAGCAGTACTTC.

The V call is TRBV5-6, the J call TRBJ2-7, with 8 bases identical to TRBD1. Germline-derived CDR1 and CDR2 are SGHDT and YYEEEE. CDR3 size: 18 residues. V lost 4 bases and J lost 3; bases outside the gene matches: 18. The CDR3: CASSRRQGLMGTLYEQYF. The CDR3 DNA reads as TGTGCCAGCAGCAGGCGACAGGGGTTGATGGGGACACTCTACGAGCAGTACTTC. The full variable domain, its missing parts supplied by reference TRBV5-6 and TRBJ2-7, is DAGVTQSPTHLIKTRGQQVTLRCSPKSGHDTVSWYQQALGQGPQFIFQYYEEEERQRGNFPDRFSGHQFPNYSSELNVNALLLGDSALYLCASSRRQGLMGTLYEQYFGPGTRLTVT.

CDR3 sequence reads: CASSVDRKGTEAFF. Here the CDR3 DNA reads TGCGCCAGCAGCGTCGACAGGAAGGGCACTGAAGCTTTCTTT. The V call is TRBV5-1, the J call TRBJ1-1, with D maybe TRBD1 (6 bases). The V gene's germline CDR1 is SGHRS and CDR2 YFSETQ. V lost 4 bases and J lost 4, with 14 bases in between. The CDR3 is 14 amino acids.

Only one count was recorded for this clone. The rearrangement joins TRBV11-2 to TRBJ2-5; D gene unclear. The length of the CDR3 is 13 residues. CDR1 and CDR2 from the germline V gene are SGHAT and FQNNGV. With 5 bases removed from V and 4 bases from J, the gap between germline ends came to 11 bases. This CDR3 reads CASSPSWAETQYF. CDR3 nucleotides: TGTGCCAGCAGCCCGTCCTGGGCAGAGACCCAGTACTTC.

The chain employs TRBV6-6 and TRBJ1-2; no clear D gene. Trimming took off 8 bases at V and 8 bases at J, with 21 bases between the two ends. Germline CDR1 MNHNY, CDR2 SVGAGI (reference sequence). CDR3 length: 14 residues. The CDR3 bases are TGTGCCAGCCTCCCGCTGGCACAATCGGGCGGCTACACCTTC. Translation: CASLPLAQSGGYTF.

The chain uses TRBV30 and TRBJ1-4; D unresolved. V dropped 1 base and J dropped 0 bases, with 9 bases sitting between them. CDR1 GTSNPN and CDR2 SVGIG come from the germline V gene (reference sequence). This CDR3 is built from 15 residues. The CDR3 sequence: CAWSGTAATNEKLFF. CDR3 coding DNA: TGTGCCTGGAGTGGGACGGCAGCAACTAATGAAAAACTGTTTTTT.

This chain connects TRBV18 to TRBJ2-5; unclear D gene. Germline CDR1 and CDR2: KGHSH and LQKENI. This CDR3 has 15 residues. V shed 3 bases and J shed 5 bases, with 16 bases lying between them. CDR3 DNA sequence: TGTGCCAGCTCACCGCAAGAAATCTCCGGGGAGACCCAGTACTTC. This codes for CASSPQEISGETQYF. Variable domain in full (rest from reference TRBV18 and TRBJ2-5): NAGVMQNPRHLVRRRGQEARLRCSPMKGHSHVYWYRQLPEEGLKFMVYLQKENIIDESGMPKERFSAEFPKEGPSILRIQQVVRGDSAAYFCASSPQEISGETQYFGPGTRLLVL.

The genes are TRBV18 and TRBJ2-1; D may be TRBD1 or TRBD2 (5 bases each). Germline CDR1 is KGHSH and CDR2 is LQKENI. Trimming left V 3 bases short and J 11 bases short, with 8 bases between. The CDR3 extends over 11 amino acids. CDR3 in DNA: TGTGCCAGCTCACCGGGGACGCAGCAGTTCTTC. It translates to CASSPGTQQFF.

This clone was counted between two and nine times. The chain has TRBV30 and TRBJ2-3; TRBD2 aligns across 9 bases. After removal of 7 bases from V and 1 base from J, the junction contained 12 bases not matched to a gene. The germline V gene encodes CDR1 GTSNPN and CDR2 SVGIG (reference sequence). The CDR3 totals 16 residues. For the CDR3, the DNA is TGTGCCTCAATCAGAGGGCTAGCGGGACGCACAGATACGCAGTATTTT. Translating it yields CASIRGLAGRTDTQYF.

This clone was detected only once. This chain joins TRBV7-8 and TRBJ1-5, with unresolved D. The CDR3 has 13 residues. In germline, CDR1 is SGHVS, CDR2 FQNEAQ. V dropped 0 bases and J dropped 4 bases, with 4 bases sitting between them. The CDR3: CASSLARNQPQHF. For the CDR3, the DNA is TGTGCCAGCAGCTTAGCGCGGAATCAGCCCCAGCATTTT.

V usage is TRBV5-4 and J usage is TRBJ1-1; D is perhaps TRBD1 (5 bases). Trimming removed 1 base at V and 0 bases at J, with 16 bases between. Germline V gives CDR1 SGHNT, CDR2 YYREEE (reference sequence). The CDR3 loop spans 17 amino acids. The CDR3 DNA follows: TGTGCCAGCAGCTTGAATCGAGGGAGGGGATTGAACACTGAAGCTTTCTTT. Amino acid sequence: CASSLNRGRGLNTEAFF.

V gene TRBV9 combines with J gene TRBJ2-5; 7 nucleotides match TRBD2. Germline V gene sequence: CDR1 SGDLS, CDR2 YYNGEE. This CDR3 is 14 amino acids long. Losses at the gene ends were 4 bases for V and 2 bases for J; bases not matched to a gene: 5. The CDR3 reads CASSPQGLQETQYF. CDR3 nucleotide sequence: TGTGCCAGCAGCCCCCAGGGACTACAAGAGACCCAGTACTTC.

This rearrangement joins TRBV7-2 to TRBJ2-7; maybe TRBD1 (5 bases). The germline V gene encodes CDR1 SGHTA and CDR2 FQGNSA. The CDR3 is 16 amino acids. Trimming took 1 base from V and 3 from J, leaving 16 bases between them. The CDR3, as DNA: TGTGCCAGCAGCTTAGTCCCTCAGACAGAGGTCTACGAGCAGTACTTC. It encodes CASSLVPQTEVYEQYF.

The V gene is TRBV30, the J gene TRBJ1-1; D is unclear. Trimming removed 3 bases from V and 2 bases from J, with 4 bases in between. The CDR3 is 11 residues long. CDR1 and CDR2 (germline): GTSNPN, SVGIG (reference sequence). The CDR3 reads CAWRGNTEAFF. CDR3 bases: TGTGCCTGGAGGGGTAACACTGAAGCTTTCTTT.

This chain uses TRBV12-5 with TRBJ1-1; 7 nucleotides line up with TRBD1. With 5 bases clipped from V and 4 bases from J, the junction kept 7 bases outside the gene matches. Germline assignment: CDR1 LGHNT and CDR2 FRNRAP. This CDR3 is 14 amino acids long. The chain's CDR3 is CASGPRGGPTEAFF. In nucleotides, the CDR3 is TGTGCTAGTGGTCCCAGGGGGGGACCCACTGAAGCTTTCTTT.

The V gene is TRBV2, the J gene TRBJ2-5, with D perhaps given as TRBD1 or TRBD2 (5 bases each). Germline V gene lookup returns CDR1 SNHLY and CDR2 FYNNEI. V was clipped by 5 bases and J by 9 bases, with 16 bases between them. The CDR3 has 13 amino acids. The CDR3 reads CASSSGTASAQYF. The CDR3 DNA reads as TGTGCCAGCAGTTCCGGGACGGCTTCGGCCCAGTACTTC.

This chain joins TRBV9 and TRBJ2-1; D is unclear. The CDR3 has 14 residues. Trimming removed 0 bases at V and 8 bases at J, with 12 bases between. CDR1 and CDR2 (germline): SGDLS, YYNGEE. CDR3 sequence reads: CASSVARVGYEQFF. In DNA, the CDR3 is TGTGCCAGCAGCGTAGCACGAGTAGGATATGAGCAGTTCTTC.

To note about this clone: Lacking the conserved final phenylalanine or tryptophan, this CDR3 likely reflects a read error. The gene calls are TRBV30 and TRBJ2-7; no reliable D call. V was trimmed by 3 bases and J by 3 bases, leaving 9 bases between them. The V gene's germline CDR1 is GTSNPN and CDR2 SVGIG (reference sequence). CDR3 length equals 12 residues. CDR3 DNA: TGTGCCTGGAGCCTCTCTGTCTACGAGCAGTACCTC. This translates into CAWSLSVYEQYL.

The rearrangement links TRBV9 to TRBJ2-7; tentative D call: TRBD1 (6 bases). Looked up from germline, CDR1 is SGDLS and CDR2 is YYNGEE. The V gene lost 0 bases and the J gene lost 0 bases, with 7 bases spanning the gap. This CDR3 has 14 residues. CDR3 residues: CASSVGGHSYEQYF. The CDR3 DNA reads as TGTGCCAGCAGCGTAGGGGGGCACTCCTACGAGCAGTACTTC. The entire variable domain, with the rest obtained from reference TRBV9 and TRBJ2-7, is as follows: DSGVTQTPKHLITATGQRVTLRCSPRSGDLSVYWYQQSLDQGLQFLIQYYNGEERAKGNILERFSAQQFPDLHSELNLSSLELGDSALYFCASSVGGHSYEQYFGPGTRLTVT.